Presented here are 31 T cell receptor beta chains from one specimen sequenced in a study of blood T cell repertoires in COVID-19. Profiling relied on immunoSEQ multiplex PCR, and the TCRdb table lists in-frame clones only, not all of them. Of 98,000 or so clones detected, approximately 86% appear once; the ten largest clones hold 10% to 15%. The sample was peripheral blood. The receptors here all came from a woman aged 55-70 years in a cohort sampled during active or convalescent COVID-19.

This rearrangement joins TRBV9 to TRBJ2-1; D gene uncertain. The CDR3 has 15 residues. Germline CDR1 SGDLS, CDR2 YYNGEE. Trimming pared 0 bases from V and 4 bases from J, leaving 11 bases between. CDR3 DNA: TGTGCCAGCAGCGTAGCCCAGAACCCGTACAATGAGCAGTTCTTC. Amino acids: CASSVAQNPYNEQFF.

This chain uses TRBV5-1 with TRBJ2-1; 7 bases align to TRBD1. The CDR3 consists of 15 residues. The ends lost 0 bases at V and 9 bases at J; junction bases unmatched: 9. CDR1 SGHRS and CDR2 YFSETQ come from the germline V gene. The CDR3 loop reads CASSLGQGGGGEQFF. The CDR3 nucleotides are TGCGCCAGCAGCTTGGGACAGGGCGGCGGAGGTGAGCAGTTCTTC. Filled out from reference TRBV5-1 and TRBJ2-1, the complete variable domain reads KAGVTQTPRYLIKTRGQQVTLSCSPISGHRSVSWYQQTPGQGLQFLFEYFSETQRNKGNFPGRFSGRQFSNSRSEMNVSTLELGDSALYLCASSLGQGGGGEQFFGPGTRLTVL.

The chain carries TRBV18 and TRBJ2-2; TRBD2 might be the D (6 bases). The germline V gene has CDR1 KGHSH and CDR2 LQKENI. The germline V and J ends were trimmed by 5 bases and 7 bases, with 11 bases remaining between them. The CDR3 is made up of 13 amino acids. Here the CDR3 DNA reads TGTGCCAGCTCAACTAGCATGGGCGGGGAGCTGTTTTTT. It yields the protein CASSTSMGGELFF.

V gene TRBV25-1 combines with J gene TRBJ1-2; 9 bases map to TRBD1. Germline assignment: CDR1 MGHDK and CDR2 SYGVNS. CDR3 length: 14 amino acids. V trimming: 6 bases; J trimming: 6 bases; junction bases outside the gene matches: 8. CDR3 amino acids: CASRGQGGRHGYTF. CDR3 nucleotides: TGTGCCAGCAGGGGACAGGGTGGTAGGCATGGCTACACCTTC.

This chain uses TRBV6-5 with TRBJ1-2, with unresolved D. Germline V lookup: CDR1 MNHEY, CDR2 SVGAGI. This CDR3 region has 13 residues. Trimming pared 4 bases from V and 3 bases from J, leaving 9 bases between. The CDR3 DNA reads as TGTGCCAGCAGTTTGTCCAGCGACTATGGCTACACCTTC. The encoded protein is CASSLSSDYGYTF.

This clone was counted once. This sequence joins TRBV6-5 and TRBJ1-2, with TRBD1 as a possible D gene (6 bases). The CDR3 runs to 14 residues. With 2 bases removed from V and 8 bases from J, the gap between germline ends came to 15 bases. CDR1 is MNHEY and CDR2 is SVGAGI in the germline V gene. Here the CDR3 DNA reads TGTGCCAGCAGTTACGTAGCAGGGGTGGAGGGCTACACCTTC. Translated: CASSYVAGVEGYTF.

This clone was recorded a few times. This chain joins TRBV3-1 (or the pseudogene TRBV3-2) and TRBJ1-3, with 7 bases lining up with TRBD1. J lost 0 bases, V lost 4 bases, and 9 bases had no gene match. Germline CDR1 reads LGHDT; CDR2 reads YNNKEL (reference sequence). CDR3 length: 17 amino acids. CDR3: CASSLSGGSFSGNTIYF. CDR3 bases: TGTGCCAGCAGCCTCTCAGGGGGAAGTTTCTCTGGAAACACCATATATTTT.

The V gene is TRBV7-8, the J gene TRBJ1-5; D uncertain. V was clipped by 5 bases and J by 2 bases, with 13 bases between them. Germline-derived CDR1 and CDR2 are SGHVS and FQNEAQ. The CDR3 is made up of 15 amino acids. The CDR3 loop reads CASSPGRVGNQPQHF. The CDR3 nucleotides are TGTGCCAGCAGCCCCGGGAGGGTTGGCAATCAGCCCCAGCATTTT.

The rearrangement links TRBV5-6 to TRBJ1-6; no definite D call. CDR3 length: 15 residues. Trimming left V 2 bases short and J 8 bases short, with 14 bases between. Germline V gene data show CDR1 as SGHDT and CDR2 as YYEEEE. The CDR3, as DNA: TGTGCCAGCAGCTTAAGGCTGGGCCTGGATTCACCCCTCCACTTT. Protein: CASSLRLGLDSPLHF.

The chain links TRBV5-1 to TRBJ2-1, with 8 bases that match TRBD2. The CDR3 is made up of 16 amino acids. V lost 0 bases and J lost 5; bases outside the gene matches: 7. The V gene's germline CDR1 is SGHRS and CDR2 YFSETQ. The CDR3 region is CASSLAPGGPHNEQFF. In DNA form, the CDR3 reads TGCGCCAGCAGCTTGGCCCCGGGAGGGCCGCACAATGAGCAGTTCTTC.

The J gene is TRBJ2-3, the V gene TRBV5-8, with a tentative D call TRBD1 (6 bases). The CDR3 length is 15 residues. CDR1 and CDR2 from the germline V gene are SGHTS and YDEGEE. Trimming shortened V by 6 bases and J by 4 bases, and 18 bases separated the two germline ends. The DNA of the CDR3 is TGTGCCAGCACTCTGGGATACAGGGTGGCAGATACGCAGTATTTT. Translated: CASTLGYRVADTQYF.

The V and J genes are TRBV14 and TRBJ1-4; no reliable D call. V was shortened by 4 bases and J by 12 bases, with 12 bases between the two germline ends. This CDR3 has 12 amino acids. The germline gives CDR1 SGHDN, CDR2 FVKESK. The CDR3 DNA sequence: TGTGCCAGCAGCCCGCTCCGGGGAGAACTGTTTTTT. It yields the protein CASSPLRGELFF.

The J gene is TRBJ2-3, the V gene TRBV7-9; the D gene is possibly TRBD2 (5 bases). The CDR3 loop spans 13 amino acids. The germline CDR1 and CDR2 sequences are SEHNR and FQNEAQ (reference sequence). The ends were cut back, 0 bases at V and 5 bases at J, with 6 bases in the middle. Here the CDR3 DNA reads TGTGCCAGCAGCTTAGCCGGGGAAGATACGCAGTATTTT. It codes for CASSLAGEDTQYF. Drawing the rest from reference TRBV7-9 and TRBJ2-3, the complete variable domain is DTGVSQNPRHKITKRGQNVTFRCDPISEHNRLYWYRQTLGQGPEFLTYFQNEAQLEKSRLLSDRFSAERPKGSFSTLEIQRTEQGDSAMYLCASSLAGEDTQYFGPGTRLTVL.

CDR3 nucleotide sequence: TGTGCCAGCAGTGTTTACTCCAACACCGGGGAGCTGTTTTTT. It is translated as CASSVYSNTGELFF. V usage is TRBV2 and J usage is TRBJ2-2, with D unresolved. The CDR3 runs 14 residues. Germline V gene sequence: CDR1 SNHLY, CDR2 FYNNEI. V shed 4 bases and J shed 2 bases, with 8 bases lying between them.

In this sample, this clone turned up once. The CDR3 region has the DNA TGCGCCAGCAGCTGGACAGGGGACGGACTCGAGCAGTACTTC. It specifies CASSWTGDGLEQYF. This chain joins TRBV5-1 and TRBJ2-7; TRBD1 matches at 9 bases. This CDR3 is 14 amino acids long. The junction had 7 bases not matched to a gene; V was cut back by 3 bases and J by 6 bases. Germline loops: CDR1 SGHRS, CDR2 YFSETQ.

This chain uses TRBV10-3 with TRBJ2-2; unclear D gene. The CDR3 totals 14 residues. V was cut by 6 bases and J by 0 bases, with 8 bases left in between. The germline V gene encodes CDR1 ENHRY and CDR2 SYGVKD. The CDR3 here is CAIRWQANTGELFF. In DNA, the CDR3 is TGTGCCATCAGGTGGCAGGCGAACACCGGGGAGCTGTTTTTT.

This chain links TRBV7-8 with TRBJ1-4; D possibly corresponds to TRBD1 (6 bases). The V end lost 5 bases, the J end lost 5 bases, and 21 bases lay between the germline ends. This CDR3 contains 17 residues. The germline V gene encodes CDR1 SGHVS and CDR2 FQNEAQ. CDR3 loop: CASSPLPGQIANEKLFF. The CDR3 DNA follows: TGTGCCAGCAGCCCACTGCCGGGACAAATAGCAAATGAAAAACTGTTTTTT. The variable domain in full, with the rest retrieved from reference TRBV7-8 and TRBJ1-4, is GAGVSQSPRYKVAKRGQDVALRCDPISGHVSLFWYQQALGQGPEFLTYFQNEAQLDKSGLPSDRFFAERPEGSVSTLKIQRTQQEDSAVYLCASSPLPGQIANEKLFFGSGTQLSVL.

DNA for the CDR3: TGCGCCAGCAGGAGACAGGAGTCAAATTCACCCCTCCACTTT. Its translation is CASRRQESNSPLHF. The chain carries TRBV10-2 and TRBJ1-6; perhaps TRBD1 as D (6 bases). Trimming removed 6 bases at V and 7 bases at J, with 13 bases between. Per the germline V gene, CDR1 is WSHSY and CDR2 is SAAADI. This CDR3 is 14 amino acids long.

The V gene is TRBV6-4, the J gene TRBJ2-3; D is perhaps TRBD2 (7 bases). Trimming took 3 bases from V and 3 from J, leaving 13 bases between them. The CDR3 spans 15 residues. CDR1 is MRHNA and CDR2 is SNTAGT in the germline V gene. This chain's CDR3 is CASSERGGQTDTQYF. Written as DNA, the CDR3 is TGTGCCAGCAGTGAAAGGGGGGGCCAGACAGATACGCAGTATTTT.

The J gene is TRBJ1-1, the V gene TRBV2; 7 bases line up with TRBD1. The CDR3 runs to 14 residues. V lost 6 bases to trimming and J lost 4 bases; unmatched junction nucleotides: 8. CDR1 and CDR2 (germline): SNHLY, FYNNEI. The chain's CDR3 is CASSLVRGPTEAFF. As DNA, the CDR3 is TGTGCCAGCAGCCTGGTTAGGGGGCCCACTGAAGCTTTCTTT.

CDR3 in DNA: TGTGCCATCAGTGAAGGGGAAGGCTGGAGAGATACGCAGTATTTT. Translated: CAISEGEGWRDTQYF. The chain combines TRBV10-3 with TRBJ2-3; perhaps TRBD1 as D (5 bases). The CDR3 runs to 15 residues. The germline V gene encodes CDR1 ENHRY and CDR2 SYGVKD. V was cut by 3 bases and J by 5 bases, with 15 bases left in between.

The chain carries TRBV10-1 and TRBJ2-3, with 11 bases identical to TRBD2. J lost 0 bases, V lost 8 bases, and 7 bases had no gene match. The CDR3 consists of 16 residues. From germline, CDR1 is WNHNN and CDR2 SYGVQD (reference sequence). The CDR3, as DNA: TGCGCCAGCTCCGGACTAGCGGGTTCTAGCACAGATACGCAGTATTTT. Protein: CASSGLAGSSTDTQYF.

This clone showed up just once. The rearrangement uses TRBV4-2 and TRBJ2-5; 8 nucleotides align to TRBD2. Losses at the gene ends were 2 bases for V and 1 base for J; bases not matched to a gene: 0. The CDR3 sequence is 14 residues long. Germline lookup yields CDR1 LGHNA and CDR2 YNFKEQ. The CDR3 spells CASSQRGGQETQYF. The CDR3 coding sequence is TGTGCCAGCAGCCAACGGGGGGGCCAAGAGACCCAGTACTTC.

The V call is TRBV7-6, the J call TRBJ1-6, with D unclear. Germline V lookup: CDR1 SGHVS, CDR2 FNYEAQ. CDR3 size: 16 residues. V was trimmed by 1 base and J by 0 bases, leaving 7 bases between them. CDR3 loop: CASSLGSSSYNSPLHF. CDR3 nucleotide sequence: TGTGCCAGCAGCTTAGGGAGCAGCTCCTATAATTCACCCCTCCACTTT.

The rearrangement uses TRBV4-1 and TRBJ2-3, with TRBD2 matching over 8 bases. Losses at the gene ends were 1 base for V and 3 bases for J; bases not matched to a gene: 3. Germline CDR1 MGHRA, CDR2 YSYEKL. The CDR3 is 15 amino acids. The CDR3 region is CASSQGRLATDTQYF. The CDR3 nucleotides read TGCGCCAGCAGCCAAGGGAGACTAGCGACAGATACGCAGTATTTT.

V and J are TRBV11-2 and TRBJ2-3, with 8 bases lining up with TRBD2. Unmatched junction bases numbered 6, after V lost 0 bases and J lost 4 bases. The V gene's germline CDR1 is SGHAT and CDR2 FQNNGV. The CDR3 runs to 16 residues. CDR3 loop: CASSLDSGGFSDTQYF. CDR3 nucleotide sequence: TGTGCCAGCAGCTTAGATTCGGGAGGGTTTTCAGATACGCAGTATTTT.

The chain employs TRBV19 and TRBJ1-1; 11 nucleotides line up with TRBD1. The germline V gene has CDR1 LNHDA and CDR2 SQIVND (reference sequence). This CDR3 comprises 17 residues. The trim removed 4 bases at V and 10 bases at J, leaving 17 bases unmatched. The CDR3 DNA sequence: TGTGCCAGTAGTACCACTTTCCGGGACAGGGGGGGTCGGGGAGCTTTCTTT. Translated: CASSTTFRDRGGRGAFF.

This chain uses TRBV3-1 (or the pseudogene TRBV3-2) with TRBJ1-2; unclear D gene. The CDR3 extends over 14 amino acids. V lost 1 base to trimming and J lost 3 bases, with 9 bases between them. CDR1 LGHDT and CDR2 YNNKEL come from the germline V gene (reference sequence). Here the CDR3 DNA reads TGTGCCAGCAGCCAAGGTCAGTCCGACTATGGCTACACCTTC. Protein sequence: CASSQGQSDYGYTF.

The rearrangement joins TRBV18 to TRBJ2-1; TRBD2 matches 9 bases. This CDR3 is 16 amino acids long. Germline V gene data show CDR1 as KGHSH and CDR2 as LQKENI. V was pared by 0 bases and J by 3 bases, with 3 bases of the junction left unmatched. The CDR3 sequence is CASSPPRLADYNEQFF. The DNA for the CDR3 is TGTGCCAGCTCACCACCAAGACTAGCGGACTACAATGAGCAGTTCTTC. The full variable domain, with the rest looked up from reference TRBV18 and TRBJ2-1, is NAGVMQNPRHLVRRRGQEARLRCSPMKGHSHVYWYRQLPEEGLKFMVYLQKENIIDESGMPKERFSAEFPKEGPSILRIQQVVRGDSAAYFCASSPPRLADYNEQFFGPGTRLTVL.

The rearrangement joins TRBV6-1 to TRBJ2-7; 9 positions match TRBD1. Germline V gene data show CDR1 as MNHNS and CDR2 as SASEGT. The V and J ends lost 0 bases and 2 bases, in that order; junction bases with no gene match: 11. The CDR3 runs to 18 residues. CDR3 sequence reads: CASSEALLRTGDTYEQYF. The DNA of the CDR3 is TGTGCCAGCAGTGAAGCGCTTCTTAGGACAGGGGACACCTACGAGCAGTACTTC.

V and J are TRBV15 and TRBJ2-2, with TRBD1 as a possible D gene (6 bases). Between the trimmed V and J ends, which lost 11 bases and 4 bases, there was a span of 11 bases. Germline V gives CDR1 LNHNV, CDR2 YYDKDF (reference sequence). The CDR3 length is 12 residues. CDR3 in amino acids: CASQTGTGELFF. The CDR3 DNA follows: TGTGCCTCTCAGACAGGCACCGGGGAGCTGTTTTTT.